Sequencing of this T cell receptor beta chain was carried out in a study of cytomegalovirus exposure and HLA in healthy donors. Per the germline V gene, CDR1 is MNHNS and CDR2 is SASEGT. CDR3 length: 14 amino acids. V was trimmed by 10 bases and J by 1 base, leaving 14 bases between them. Study conclusions and caveats: A later analysis reportedly identified an Asian-associated ancestry cluster as carrying fewer N-insertions than the roughly 670-donor mean. Cytomegalovirus status, reportedly, was diagnosed with high specificity and sensitivity by the classifier. The authors later linked a missense DCLRE1C variant to TCR beta V- and J-gene trimming. Later work found most CMV-associated TCR beta chains apparently HLA-restricted.

The PCR employed 60 Vbeta primers together with 13 Jbeta primers. Libraries were prepared by immunoSEQ multiplex PCR; TCRdb keeps only in-frame clonotypes and omits some of them. The top ten hold over 2% of the sample, which has approximately 150,000 clones, roughly 81% seen once. This clone was seen only once. Its antigen is not identified. The receptor was isolated from a man younger than 40 in good health and CMV-seropositive. Sequencing was carried out using PBMCs. V and J are TRBV6-1 and TRBJ2-4, with D possibly being TRBD1 (6 bases). The chain's CDR3 is CATRGPSAKNIQYF. The CDR3 nucleotides are TGTGCCACCAGGGGCCCTAGCGCCAAAAACATTCAGTACTTC.